These 10 T cell receptor beta chains were sequenced from one sample in a study of human T cells and chemical hapten exposure. Indicated time point: healthy volunteer bleed at 2 weeks. Unfractionated whole blood yielded total RNA. TCRdb reanalysed the RACE reads using MiXCR and keeps one entry per CDR3 protein. The data hold 130,000 or so distinct CDR3 sequences, with 9% to 10% observed a single time. Input material: whole blood. These receptors were taken from a male donor in good health. Some clones in this sample may be carry-over from other donors' samples.

This chain joins TRBV29-1 and TRBJ2-5; D is perhaps TRBD2 (5 bases). V shed 6 bases and J shed 2 bases, with 16 bases lying between them. CDR3 length: 14 amino acids. Germline V gene sequence: CDR1 SQVTM, CDR2 ANQGSEA. As DNA, the CDR3 is TGCAGCGTCGCCTCGACAAGCGGTCAAGAGACCCAGTACTTC. Protein: CSVASTSGQETQYF.

This clonotype has ten or more counts. The gene calls are TRBV7-2 and TRBJ2-5; D is perhaps TRBD1 (5 bases). This CDR3 has 14 amino acids. V lost 1 base and J 1 base, leaving 7 bases between the germline ends. The germline V gene encodes CDR1 SGHTA and CDR2 FQGNSA. The CDR3 spells CASSLGGSQETQYF. The CDR3 DNA reads as TGTGCCAGCAGCTTAGGGGGCAGCCAAGAGACCCAGTACTTC.

In this sample, this clonotype turned up a few times. The gene calls are TRBV18 and TRBJ1-2; TRBD1 aligns across 7 bases. Unmatched junction bases numbered 6, after V lost 3 bases and J lost 5 bases. CDR1 KGHSH and CDR2 LQKENI come from the germline V gene. The CDR3 sequence is 14 residues long. CDR3 region: CASSPGGQSYGYTF. CDR3 DNA sequence: TGTGCCAGCTCACCCGGGGGACAGTCTTATGGCTACACCTTC.

The chain uses TRBV5-4 and TRBJ2-2; possible D gene TRBD2, 5 bases. The V end lost 0 bases, the J end lost 6 bases, and 6 bases lay between the germline ends. The CDR3 is 13 residues long. Germline CDR1 reads SGHNT; CDR2 reads YYREEE (reference sequence). This CDR3 reads CASSLASSGELFF. The CDR3 nucleotides read TGTGCCAGCAGCTTGGCTAGCTCCGGGGAGCTGTTTTTT.

This chain links TRBV7-9 with TRBJ2-1; possibly TRBD1 or TRBD2 for D (5 bases each). The V gene lost 0 bases and the J gene lost 7 bases, with 13 bases spanning the gap. The CDR3 runs 15 residues. From germline, CDR1 is SEHNR and CDR2 FQNEAQ (reference sequence). The CDR3 nucleotides are TGTGCCAGCAGCTTAGCGGGAAGGGGAGAGAATGAGCAGTTCTTC. Translated: CASSLAGRGENEQFF.

This clonotype came up a few times. This chain links TRBV5-1 with TRBJ2-5; TRBD1 matches at 9 bases. CDR1 SGHRS and CDR2 YFSETQ come from the germline V gene. The CDR3 is 15 amino acids. V dropped 1 base and J dropped 1; count of bases not matched to a gene: 2. The CDR3 reads CASSLSGQGQETQYF. The CDR3 DNA reads as TGCGCCAGCAGCTTGTCGGGACAGGGCCAAGAGACCCAGTACTTC.

This clonotype was seen many times. The gene calls are TRBV4-3 and TRBJ1-2; 12 bases are a match to TRBD1. Germline CDR1 and CDR2: LGHNA and YSLEER. The CDR3 spans 14 residues. V lost 1 base to trimming and J lost 14 bases; unmatched junction nucleotides: 8. The CDR3 is CASSQVGTGGARTF. The CDR3 DNA reads TGCGCCAGCAGCCAAGTTGGGACAGGGGGCGCGAGGACCTTC.

In this sample, this clonotype turned up many times. CDR3 loop: CASSPYLGRGMSEQFF. For the CDR3, the DNA is TGTGCCAGCTCACCATACCTGGGCAGGGGTATGTCGGAGCAGTTCTTC. The rearrangement joins TRBV18 to TRBJ2-1; possible D gene TRBD1, 6 bases. V was cut by 2 bases and J by 10 bases, with 21 bases left in between. This CDR3 has 16 amino acids. The germline V gene encodes CDR1 KGHSH and CDR2 LQKENI. The variable domain in full, completed from reference TRBV18 and TRBJ2-1, reads NAGVMQNPRHLVRRRGQEARLRCSPMKGHSHVYWYRQLPEEGLKFMVYLQKENIIDESGMPKERFSAEFPKEGPSILRIQQVVRGDSAAYFCASSPYLGRGMSEQFFGPGTRLTVL.

This clonotype was seen a handful of times. The CDR3 is CASSLGDLGNQPQHF. The CDR3, as DNA: TGTGCCAGCAGTTTGGGCGATTTGGGCAATCAGCCCCAGCATTTT. The chain uses TRBV12-3 or TRBV12-4 and TRBJ1-5; D gene uncertain. Trimming shortened V by 3 bases and J by 2 bases, and 11 bases separated the two germline ends. The CDR3 has 15 residues.

This clonotype came up a few times. This chain links TRBV12-3 or TRBV12-4 with TRBJ1-4; 7 bases match TRBD1. J lost 5 bases, V lost 6 bases, and 6 bases had no gene match. This CDR3 contains 14 residues. CDR3 nucleotides: TGTGCCAGCAGCCCAGACAGGGCAAATGAAAAACTGTTTTTT. Translating gives CASSPDRANEKLFF.